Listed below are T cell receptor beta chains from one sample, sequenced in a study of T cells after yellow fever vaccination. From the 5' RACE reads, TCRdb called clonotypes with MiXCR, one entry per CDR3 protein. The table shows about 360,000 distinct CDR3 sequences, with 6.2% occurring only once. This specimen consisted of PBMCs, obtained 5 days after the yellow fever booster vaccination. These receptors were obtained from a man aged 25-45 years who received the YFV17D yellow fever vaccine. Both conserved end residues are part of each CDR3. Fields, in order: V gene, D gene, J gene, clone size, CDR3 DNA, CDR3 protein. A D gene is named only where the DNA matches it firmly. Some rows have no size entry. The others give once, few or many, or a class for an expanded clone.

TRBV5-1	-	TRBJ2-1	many	TGCGCCAGCACTCATAACAGGGTGGCGGTTGAGCAGTTCTTC	CASTHNRVAVEQFF
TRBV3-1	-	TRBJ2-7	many	TGTGCCAGCAGCCAAAACAGGGACTACGAGCAGTACTTC	CASSQNRDYEQYF
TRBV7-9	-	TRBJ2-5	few	TGTGCCAGCAGCTTAGGACGACAAAGCCAAGAGACCCAGTACTTC	CASSLGRQSQETQYF
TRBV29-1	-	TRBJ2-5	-	TGCAGCGTTGTACCCGGGACTCCCGGGAGTGGTAGGACCCAGTACTTC	CSVVPGTPGSGRTQYF
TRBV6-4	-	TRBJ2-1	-	TGTGCCAGCAGTGACTTATGGGGCAGTGAGCAGTTCTTC	CASSDLWGSEQFF
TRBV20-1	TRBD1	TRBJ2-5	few	TGCAGTGCTGCAGGGGGCGTCGGGTACCAAGAGACCCAGTACTTC	CSAAGGVGYQETQYF
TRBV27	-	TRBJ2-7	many	TGTGCCAGCAGTTTGACGACTGGATACGAGCAGTACTTC	CASSLTTGYEQYF
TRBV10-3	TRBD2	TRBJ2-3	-	TGTGCCACCAGCGGGATAGATACGCAGTATTTT	CATSGIDTQYF
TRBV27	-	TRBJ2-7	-	TGTGCCAGCAGTTTATTTCCAGGAACCTACGAGCAGTACTTC	CASSLFPGTYEQYF
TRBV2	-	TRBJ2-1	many	TGTGCCAGCAGAGACAGGCCTCTTTACAATGAGCAGTTCTTC	CASRDRPLYNEQFF
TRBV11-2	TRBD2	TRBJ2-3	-	TGTGCCAGCAGCTTTAAAGTCGGGAGGGCCGTAGGGGGGGGCACAGATACGCAGTATTTT	CASSFKVGRAVGGGTDTQYF
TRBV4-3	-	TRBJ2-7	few	TGCGCCAGCAGCCAAGGGCTCGGGGAGAATCGGTACGAGCAGTACTTC	CASSQGLGENRYEQYF
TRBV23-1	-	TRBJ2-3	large	TGCGCCAGCAGCCAAATAACCAAGGGGCAAGATACGCAGTATTTT	CASSQITKGQDTQYF
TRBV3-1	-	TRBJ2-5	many	TGTGCCAGCAGCCAAGATCAAGAGACCCAGTACTTC	CASSQDQETQYF
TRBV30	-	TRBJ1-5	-	TGTGCCTGGAGTGTAGCCCCCGGGCAGCCCCAGCATTTT	CAWSVAPGQPQHF
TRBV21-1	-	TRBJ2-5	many	TGTGCCAGCAGCAAAGGATCGCTAGCGGCTATTCAAGAGACCCAGTACTTC	CASSKGSLAAIQETQYF
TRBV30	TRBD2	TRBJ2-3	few	TGTGCCTGGAGCCCAGGGAGGGGAGATACGCAGTATTTT	CAWSPGRGDTQYF
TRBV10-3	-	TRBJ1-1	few	TGTGCCATCAGTGAGAATGGGTCTGAAGCTTTCTTT	CAISENGSEAFF
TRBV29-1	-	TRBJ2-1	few	TGCAGCGTGAAGCGATCTTCTGCCTCAATTGAGCAGTTCTTC	CSVKRSSASIEQFF
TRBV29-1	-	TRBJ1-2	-	TGCAGCGCTGGTGCAGACTATGGCTACACCTTC	CSAGADYGYTF
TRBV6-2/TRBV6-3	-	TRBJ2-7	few	TGTGCCAGCGGTATTGGGAATGGAGGGCACTACGAGCAGTACTTC	CASGIGNGGHYEQYF
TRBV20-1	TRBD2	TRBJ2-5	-	TGCAGTGCTCACCATAGCGGGAGTACTCAAGAGACCCAGTACTTC	CSAHHSGSTQETQYF
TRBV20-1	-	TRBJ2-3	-	TGCAGTGCTATGGCGGTAGCGGCCACAGATACGCAGTATTTT	CSAMAVAATDTQYF
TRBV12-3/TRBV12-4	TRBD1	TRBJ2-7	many	TGTGCCAGCAGGGGGACAGGGGTATACGAGCAGTACTTC	CASRGTGVYEQYF
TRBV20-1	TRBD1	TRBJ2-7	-	TGCAGTGCTAGTACTCCGACAGGGGTCTTCTACGAGCAGTACTTC	CSASTPTGVFYEQYF
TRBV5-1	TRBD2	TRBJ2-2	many	TGCGCCAGCAGCCTGGGGACTAGCGGGAAAGTGACCGGGGAGCTGTTTTTT	CASSLGTSGKVTGELFF
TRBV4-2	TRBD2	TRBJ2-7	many	TGTGCCAGCAGCCAAGAAAACAGGGGGACTAGCGGGCACTACGAGCAGTACTTC	CASSQENRGTSGHYEQYF
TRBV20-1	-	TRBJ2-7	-	TGCAGTGCTAGTCCCGGGACGGGTACCTACGAGCAGTACTTC	CSASPGTGTYEQYF
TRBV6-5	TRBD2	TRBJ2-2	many	TGTGCCAGCAGTTACTCGGGGACTAGCGGTGCGAACACCGGGGAGCTGTTTTTT	CASSYSGTSGANTGELFF
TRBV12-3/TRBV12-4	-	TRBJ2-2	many	TGTGCCAGCAGGGCCGGGACACTGAACACCGGGGAGCTGTTTTTT	CASRAGTLNTGELFF
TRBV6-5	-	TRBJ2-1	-	TGTGCCAGCAGTTACCGGTCCTACAATGAGCAGTTCTTC	CASSYRSYNEQFF
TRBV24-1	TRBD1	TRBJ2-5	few	TGTGCCACCAGGTCAGGGGGCCATCAAGAGACCCAGTACTTC	CATRSGGHQETQYF
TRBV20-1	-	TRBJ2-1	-	TGCAGTGCTGGGAATGGGAGGCCAGGCCCCTACAATGAGCAGTTCTTC	CSAGNGRPGPYNEQFF
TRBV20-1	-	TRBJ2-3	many	TGCAGTGCTAGAGTTGATACGCAGTATTTT	CSARVDTQYF
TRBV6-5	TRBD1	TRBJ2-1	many	TGTGCCAGCAGTTACTCGGACAGGGGGCATTACAATGAGCAGTTCTTC	CASSYSDRGHYNEQFF
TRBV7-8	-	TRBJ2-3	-	TGTGCCAGCAGCCCCCTACGGGCTAGCACAGATACGCAGTATTTT	CASSPLRASTDTQYF
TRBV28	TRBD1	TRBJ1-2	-	TGTGCCAGCTCAGGGGGGGGTGACTATGGCTACACCTTC	CASSGGGDYGYTF
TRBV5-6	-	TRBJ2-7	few	TGTGCCAGCAGCTTTGGGGGAAGATTCTACGAGCAGTACTTC	CASSFGGRFYEQYF
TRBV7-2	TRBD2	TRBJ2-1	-	TGTGCCAGCAGGCAAACTAGCGGGAGTTCCTACAATGAGCAGTTCTTC	CASRQTSGSSYNEQFF
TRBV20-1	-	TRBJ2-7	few	TGCAGTGCTCCCGTCCCGTTGAGGCGGAACTACGAGCAGTACTTC	CSAPVPLRRNYEQYF
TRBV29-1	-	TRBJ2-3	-	TGCAGCGTTCTGTCATCCGATACGCAGTATTTT	CSVLSSDTQYF
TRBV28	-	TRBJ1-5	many	TGTGCCAGCAGACGTGACAGGCCCAATCAGCCCCAGCATTTT	CASRRDRPNQPQHF
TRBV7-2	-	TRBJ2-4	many	TGTGCCAGCAGCTTAACAGGGCGAAACATTCAGTACTTC	CASSLTGRNIQYF
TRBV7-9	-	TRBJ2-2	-	TGTGCCAGCAGCTCTTTCCAATCGGCCGGGGAGCTGTTTTTT	CASSSFQSAGELFF
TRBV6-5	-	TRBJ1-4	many	TGTGCCAGCGGGCAGGGAGGAAAACTGTTTTTT	CASGQGGKLFF
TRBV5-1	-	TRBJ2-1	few	TGCGCCAGCCGACTACTGGGCCCCCACAATGAGCAGTTCTTC	CASRLLGPHNEQFF
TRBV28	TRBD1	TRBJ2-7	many	TGTGCCAGCATGGGGACAGTTAATACCTACGAGCAGTACTTC	CASMGTVNTYEQYF
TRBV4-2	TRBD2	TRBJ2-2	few	TGTGCCAGCAGCCAAGAAGCCCGGGGAAGCGGGAGGGTCATACTCCCCGGGGAGCTGTTTTTT	CASSQEARGSGRVILPGELFF
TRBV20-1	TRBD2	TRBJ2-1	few	TGCAGTGCGATCAAACTAGCGGGAAACAATGAGCAGTTCTTC	CSAIKLAGNNEQFF
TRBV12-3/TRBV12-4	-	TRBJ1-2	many	TGTGCCAGCAGCCCCTCCGGCGGGGGAAACTATGGCTACACCTTC	CASSPSGGGNYGYTF
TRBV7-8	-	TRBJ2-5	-	TGTGCCAGCAGCTTAGCCCAAGGGGAGACCCAGTACTTC	CASSLAQGETQYF
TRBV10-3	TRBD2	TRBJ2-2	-	TGTGCCTCCCGGGGACTAGCGGGGAACACCGGGGAGCTGTTTTTT	CASRGLAGNTGELFF
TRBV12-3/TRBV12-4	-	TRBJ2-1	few	TGTGCCAGCAGGGCAACGGGCCGGAATGAGCAGTTCTTC	CASRATGRNEQFF
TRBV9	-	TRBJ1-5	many	TGTGCCAGCAGCGGGACAAGCAATCAGCCCCAGCATTTT	CASSGTSNQPQHF